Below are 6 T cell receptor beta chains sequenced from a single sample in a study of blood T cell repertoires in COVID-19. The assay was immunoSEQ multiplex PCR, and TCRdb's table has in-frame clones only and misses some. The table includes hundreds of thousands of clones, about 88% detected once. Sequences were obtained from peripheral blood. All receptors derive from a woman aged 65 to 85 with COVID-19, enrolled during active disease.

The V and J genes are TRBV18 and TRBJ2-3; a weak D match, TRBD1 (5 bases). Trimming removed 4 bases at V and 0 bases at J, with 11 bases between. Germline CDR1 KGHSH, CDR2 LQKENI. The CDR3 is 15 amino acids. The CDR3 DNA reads TGTGCCAGCTCACTACAGGCCCCCAGCACAGATACGCAGTATTTT. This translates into CASSLQAPSTDTQYF. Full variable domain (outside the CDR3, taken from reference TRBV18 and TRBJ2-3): NAGVMQNPRHLVRRRGQEARLRCSPMKGHSHVYWYRQLPEEGLKFMVYLQKENIIDESGMPKERFSAEFPKEGPSILRIQQVVRGDSAAYFCASSLQAPSTDTQYFGPGTRLTVL.

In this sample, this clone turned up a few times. The CDR3 nucleotides are TGCGCCAGCAGTTCCGGGACAGGGGGCCACGAGCAGTACTTC. It is translated as CASSSGTGGHEQYF. This chain connects TRBV5-1 to TRBJ2-7; 12 bases align to TRBD1. V gave up 5 bases and J gave up 5 bases; unmatched junction bases: 5. The CDR3 runs 14 residues. CDR1 is SGHRS and CDR2 is YFSETQ in the germline V gene.

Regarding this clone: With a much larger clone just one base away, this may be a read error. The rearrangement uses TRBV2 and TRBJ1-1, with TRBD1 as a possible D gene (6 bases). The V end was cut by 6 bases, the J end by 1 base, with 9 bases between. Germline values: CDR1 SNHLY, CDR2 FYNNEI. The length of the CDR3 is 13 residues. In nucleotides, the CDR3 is TGTGCCAGCAGCTTACAGGGGAACACTGAAGCTTTCTTT. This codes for CASSLQGNTEAFF.

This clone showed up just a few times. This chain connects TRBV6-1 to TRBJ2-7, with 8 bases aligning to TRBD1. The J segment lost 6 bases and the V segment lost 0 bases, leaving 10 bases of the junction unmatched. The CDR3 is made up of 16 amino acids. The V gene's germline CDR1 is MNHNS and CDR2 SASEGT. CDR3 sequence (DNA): TGTGCCAGCAGTGAAGCGCCGCCTGGACAGGGAGGCGAGCAGTACTTC. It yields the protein CASSEAPPGQGGEQYF.

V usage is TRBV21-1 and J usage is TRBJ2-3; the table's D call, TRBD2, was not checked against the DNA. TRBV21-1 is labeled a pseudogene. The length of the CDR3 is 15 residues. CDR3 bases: TGTGCCAGCAGCAAAGGAGATTCTAGCACAGATACGCAGTATTTT. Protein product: CASSKGDSSTDTQYF.

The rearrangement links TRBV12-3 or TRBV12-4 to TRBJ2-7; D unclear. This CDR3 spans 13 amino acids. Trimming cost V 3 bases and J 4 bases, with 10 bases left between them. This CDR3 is CASSFGGEYEQYF. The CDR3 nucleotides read TGTGCCAGCAGTTTTGGCGGAGAGTACGAGCAGTACTTC.